These 18 T cell receptor beta chains share one sample of origin, sequenced in a study of cytomegalovirus exposure and HLA in healthy donors. Method: immunoSEQ multiplex PCR; TCRdb's copy keeps in-frame clones and lacks some. Here the sample spans 250,000 to 400,000 clones, approximately 88% being singletons. Sequenced sample: PBMCs. These receptor sequences come from a man aged 25-45 years in good health and CMV-seronegative.

The chain employs TRBV4-3 and TRBJ2-6, with a possible D match to TRBD1 (6 bases). The germline V gene has CDR1 LGHNA and CDR2 YSLEER. The CDR3 loop spans 18 amino acids. V lost 1 base, J lost 0 bases, and 13 bases lay in between. CDR3 coding DNA: TGCGCCAGCAGCCAAGTGGGGCAGGGGCGCTCTGGGGCCAACGTCCTGACTTTC. This gives the protein CASSQVGQGRSGANVLTF.

V is TRBV11-2 and J is TRBJ2-7, with D unclear. Germline V CDR1 and CDR2: SGHAT, FQNNGV. Deletions cut 3 bases from V and 2 bases from J, with 5 bases between. CDR3 length: 12 residues. CDR3 bases: TGTGCCAGCAGCTTCTATACCTACGAGCAGTACTTC. Translation: CASSFYTYEQYF.

This clone showed up just a few times. This chain uses TRBV27 with TRBJ2-7; TRBD1 agrees at 7 bases. V gave up 8 bases and J gave up 3 bases; unmatched junction bases: 10. CDR1 MNHEY and CDR2 SMNVEV come from the germline V gene (reference sequence). This CDR3 is built from 14 residues. This CDR3 is CASGVGQSYYEQYF. Here the CDR3 DNA reads TGTGCCAGCGGCGTGGGACAGTCTTACTACGAGCAGTACTTC.

The CDR3 DNA reads as TGTGCCAGCAGTGAAGCGCCCGGAACCTACTACACCTTC. Translated: CASSEAPGTYYTF. This chain links TRBV6-4 with TRBJ1-2, with D unclear. CDR3 length: 13 residues. Trimming left V 3 bases short and J 10 bases short, with 15 bases between. Germline V lookup: CDR1 MRHNA, CDR2 SNTAGT.

The chain has TRBV9 and TRBJ1-6, with D possibly being TRBD1 (6 bases). Germline V gene data show CDR1 as SGDLS and CDR2 as YYNGEE. V was shortened by 4 bases and J by 7 bases, with 15 bases between the two germline ends. The CDR3 is 15 amino acids. Written as DNA, the CDR3 is TGTGCCAGCAGCTCGGCGACAGGACCGAATTCACCCCTCCACTTT. Its translation: CASSSATGPNSPLHF.

The gene calls are TRBV19 and TRBJ2-7; 8 nucleotides agree with TRBD1. This CDR3 region has 14 residues. CDR1 is LNHDA, CDR2 SQIVND, per germline (reference sequence). V lost 5 bases and J lost 3; bases outside the gene matches: 6. The CDR3 spells CASSLQGVYYEQYF. CDR3 nucleotides: TGTGCCAGTAGTCTACAGGGGGTCTACTACGAGCAGTACTTC.

This clone was seen only a few times. Written as DNA, the CDR3 is TGTGCCAGCAGCTTTACCTGGGGGGATTCACCCCTCCACTTT. It translates to CASSFTWGDSPLHF. This rearrangement joins TRBV11-2 to TRBJ1-6; weak D call: TRBD1 (5 bases). CDR3 length: 14 amino acids. Per germline, CDR1 SGHAT and CDR2 FQNNGV. Trimming cost V 3 bases and J 8 bases, with 11 bases left between them.

The J gene is TRBJ1-2, the V gene TRBV5-5; 7 nucleotides line up with TRBD1. Germline V gene sequence: CDR1 SGHKS, CDR2 YYEKEE (reference sequence). This CDR3 is built from 13 residues. The ends lost 1 base at V and 7 bases at J; junction bases unmatched: 4. CDR3 nucleotides: TGTGCCAGCAGCTTGACAGGGGCGGTTGGCTACACCTTC. Amino acid sequence: CASSLTGAVGYTF.

J is TRBJ1-5 and V is TRBV27; unclear D gene. Trimming left V 1 base short and J 2 bases short, with 18 bases between. The CDR3 runs 18 residues. Germline loops: CDR1 MNHEY, CDR2 SMNVEV (reference sequence). CDR3 region: CASSLFGVAGLGNQPQHF. CDR3 in DNA: TGTGCCAGCAGTTTATTCGGGGTGGCGGGATTGGGCAATCAGCCCCAGCATTTT.

This clone was counted once. The chain is built from TRBV6-1 and TRBJ2-3, with 8 positions matching TRBD1. This CDR3 is built from 16 residues. Germline CDR1 is MNHNS and CDR2 is SASEGT. J was trimmed by 3 bases and V by 2 bases; bases with no gene match: 7. The CDR3 DNA reads as TGTGCCAGCAGTGAATACGGACAGGGTTTAACAGATACGCAGTATTTT. It codes for CASSEYGQGLTDTQYF.

This sequence joins TRBV25-1 and TRBJ1-1; weak D call: TRBD1 (6 bases). The V gene's germline CDR1 is MGHDK and CDR2 SYGVNS. Trimming left V 1 base short and J 5 bases short, with 17 bases between. This CDR3 contains 16 residues. The CDR3 region has the DNA TGTGCCAGCAGTGAATGGGGTGGACAGAAAACTACTGAAGCTTTCTTT. This translates into CASSEWGGQKTTEAFF.

J is TRBJ2-7 and V is TRBV7-9; tentative D call: TRBD1 (6 bases). The ends were cut back, 2 bases at V and 2 bases at J, with 13 bases in the middle. CDR1 and CDR2 from the germline V gene are SEHNR and FQNEAQ (reference sequence). The CDR3 spans 15 residues. DNA for the CDR3: TGTGCCAGCAGCTTAAGGCAGGGGACAACCTACGAGCAGTACTTC. Translating it yields CASSLRQGTTYEQYF.

The chain couples TRBV7-2 to TRBJ2-5; TRBD1 aligns across 8 bases. Losses at the gene ends were 5 bases for V and 0 bases for J; bases not matched to a gene: 5. The CDR3 totals 15 residues. Germline values: CDR1 SGHTA, CDR2 FQGNSA. The CDR3 coding sequence is TGTGCCAGCAGCATGACAGGGGCCTACCAAGAGACCCAGTACTTC. It specifies CASSMTGAYQETQYF.

The chain links TRBV2 to TRBJ1-3, with unresolved D. Between the trimmed V and J ends, which lost 4 bases and 0 bases, there was a span of 10 bases. The CDR3 runs to 15 residues. Germline V lookup: CDR1 SNHLY, CDR2 FYNNEI. The CDR3 loop reads CASSGSTHSGNTIYF. In DNA, the CDR3 is TGTGCCAGCAGTGGATCTACCCACTCTGGAAACACCATATATTTT.

The rearrangement links TRBV5-1 to TRBJ2-7; D gene unclear. CDR1 is SGHRS and CDR2 is YFSETQ in the germline V gene. This CDR3 is built from 15 residues. V lost 1 base and J lost 0, with 11 bases in between. The chain's CDR3 is CASSLSSSSSYEQYF. CDR3 nucleotide sequence: TGCGCCAGCAGCTTGAGTTCCTCGAGCTCCTACGAGCAGTACTTC.

The chain is built from TRBV5-1 and TRBJ2-7; 7 bases are a match to TRBD2. The germline V gene encodes CDR1 SGHRS and CDR2 YFSETQ. Trimming at V came to 4 bases and at J to 5 bases, leaving 3 bases not matched to a gene. This CDR3 is built from 12 residues. In DNA, the CDR3 is TGCGCCAGCAGCACCACTAGCGACGAGCAGTACTTC. It yields the protein CASSTTSDEQYF.

This chain joins TRBV7-9 and TRBJ1-4, with D perhaps TRBD1 (5 bases). Germline loops: CDR1 SEHNR, CDR2 FQNEAQ (reference sequence). The CDR3 is 15 residues long. The V gene lost 7 bases and the J gene lost 3 bases, with 15 bases spanning the gap. This CDR3 is CASMEKGIANEKLFF. The DNA for the CDR3 is TGTGCCAGCATGGAGAAGGGGATTGCTAATGAAAAACTGTTTTTT. Variable domain in full (rest from reference TRBV7-9 and TRBJ1-4): DTGVSQNPRHKITKRGQNVTFRCDPISEHNRLYWYRQTLGQGPEFLTYFQNEAQLEKSRLLSDRFSAERPKGSFSTLEIQRTEQGDSAMYLCASMEKGIANEKLFFGSGTQLSVL.

The rearrangement uses TRBV5-6 and TRBJ1-4, with D hard to call. In germline, CDR1 is SGHDT, CDR2 YYEEEE. V was shortened by 4 bases and J by 5 bases, with 12 bases between the two germline ends. The CDR3 sequence is 14 residues long. The CDR3 bases are TGTGCCAGCAGCCTCGGGAGGCAAAATGAAAAACTGTTTTTT. Amino acids: CASSLGRQNEKLFF. The complete variable domain, with remaining parts taken from reference TRBV5-6 and TRBJ1-4, reads DAGVTQSPTHLIKTRGQQVTLRCSPKSGHDTVSWYQQALGQGPQFIFQYYEEEERQRGNFPDRFSGHQFPNYSSELNVNALLLGDSALYLCASSLGRQNEKLFFGSGTQLSVL.